This TCR beta chain was captured in a study of T cell changes during pregnancy in multiple sclerosis. The protocol was immunoSEQ multiplex PCR, while the TCRdb copy is restricted to in-frame clones and leaves out a portion. The repertoire includes approximately 46,000 clones, 80% to 90% of them detected once, and 8.3% sits in the top ten. This CDR3 is 12 amino acids long. Germline V gene lookup returns CDR1 SQVTM and CDR2 ANQGSEA. The V gene lost 6 bases and the J gene lost 6 bases, with 14 bases spanning the gap. This TCR was sampled from a female donor with multiple sclerosis, enrolled in a pregnancy study. Sequenced material: CD8+ T cells from peripheral blood mononuclear cells, taken in the second trimester of pregnancy. V and J are TRBV29-1 and TRBJ1-2; a weak D match, TRBD1 (6 bases). This CDR3 is CSVLPGDHGYTF. As DNA, the CDR3 is TGCAGCGTGCTACCAGGGGACCATGGCTACACCTTC.